This T cell receptor (beta chain) was documented in a study of blood T cell repertoires in COVID-19. Study at large: T cells, B-cell-depleted T cells, or PBMCs supplied cDNA or gDNA.

Data came from immunoSEQ multiplex PCR; TCRdb stores just in-frame clones and leaves some out. The repertoire holds over 350,000 clones, with roughly 91% as singletons. The CDR3 totals 14 residues. Germline CDR1 is MGHRA and CDR2 is YSYEKL. Trimming cost V 0 bases and J 9 bases, with 13 bases left between them. This clone was counted between two and nine times. The sequenced sample was peripheral blood. This rearrangement joins TRBV4-1 to TRBJ2-3; a possible D gene is TRBD1 (5 bases). The TCR comes from a woman under 40 with acute or convalescent COVID-19. The CDR3 bases are TGCGCCAGCAGCCAAGATGGTGGCTCAGGGACGCAGTATTTT. It encodes CASSQDGGSGTQYF.